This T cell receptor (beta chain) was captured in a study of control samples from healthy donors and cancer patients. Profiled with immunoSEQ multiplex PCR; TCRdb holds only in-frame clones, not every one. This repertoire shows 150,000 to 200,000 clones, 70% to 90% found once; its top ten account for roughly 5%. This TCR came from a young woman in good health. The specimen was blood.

CDR3 amino acids: CASTPGVITEAFF. For the CDR3, the DNA is TGTGCCAGCACCCCCGGGGTAATTACTGAAGCTTTCTTT. The chain is built from TRBV12-3 or TRBV12-4 and TRBJ1-1; D uncertain. V was shortened by 7 bases and J by 5 bases, with 14 bases between the two germline ends. The CDR3 extends over 13 amino acids.